This T cell receptor beta chain is drawn from a study of CD8+ T cells in alopecia areata (dated by TCRdb to 2017 to 2018). Turning to the overall study: The treated patients, all with moderate-to-severe alopecia areata, were enrolled in an open-label pilot trial of oral tofacitinib given at 5 to 10 mg twice daily. TCRbeta CDR3 regions were amplified by immunoSEQ multiplex PCR with 35 Vbeta forward and 13 Jbeta reverse primers. The RNA source kit depended on sample type: the PAXgene miRNA kit for fixed scalp, the miRNeasy kit for PBMCs, and the RNeasy kit for mouse skin. Patients received tofacitinib for 6 to 18 months and were then followed off drug for 6 months to check for delayed response and recurrence. The SALT score, which quantifies the percentage of affected scalp surface area, was used to measure disease severity in treated patients. Biopsies were taken from tofacitinib-treated patients at baseline and again at 4 and 24 weeks into treatment, and several of those patients also had a later scalp biopsy. In both human patients and the C3H/HeJ mouse model, the study applied high-throughput TCRbeta sequencing to look at T cell clonal expansion in alopecia areata. On the human side, TCRbeta sequencing was run on scalp tissue and on sorted CD4+ and CD8+ peripheral blood T cells from healthy controls and from alopecia areata patients with either patchy or totalis/universalis disease. Clonality in the scalp was compared among normal scalp (n=4), patchy alopecia areata scalp (n=8), and alopecia totalis/universalis scalp (n=8). Broad study findings and their caveats: Shared TCR sequences between patients were less evident than in mice, which may be partly attributable to HLA diversity in the patient population. Because the treated cohort was small and included a single nonresponder, larger studies are needed to assess links between baseline CD8+ expansion and response. Higher clonality and more expanded CD8+ clones were observed in lesional scalp than in normal scalp, particularly in alopecia totalis/universalis, a finding suggestive of antigenic drive. Scalp TCR repertoire analysis is complicated because resident alphabeta T cells in normal human skin are also sequenced, whereas mouse skin is dominated by gammadelta T cells. During tofacitinib treatment, many expanded lesional clones stuck around in both scalp and blood, and this persistence may partly explain why relapse happens after treatment is stopped. With tofacitinib, both scalp clonality and the number of expanded CD8+ clones among the top 100 scalp clones went down significantly.

According to the study, the label for this sample's time point signals: more than three weeks on oral tofacitinib. Reading the label with the study, this specimen's treatment or condition is: oral pan-JAK inhibitor, 5-10 mg twice daily. From alopecia areata patients, peripheral blood was collected along with lesional scalp punch biopsies. PBMCs were isolated by density centrifugation and stained for CD3, CD4 and CD8, and CD4+ and CD8+ T cells were sorted on a FACSAria. Taken from cysteine to phenylalanine, the CDR3 has 13 residues. Of the read, only the CDR3 DNA is kept; its 39 bases are in frame from base 1. V sheds 7 bases and J sheds 5 bases, leaving 13 bases between their ends. The germline V gene supplies CDR1 SNHLY and CDR2 FYNNEI. The library was produced with the immunoSEQ multiplex PCR assay. RNA was extracted from all samples and reverse transcribed into cDNA, which served as template for TCR sequencing. First-strand cDNA was synthesized with SuperScript III using a 2:1 mix of oligo-dT and random hexamers. A synthetic immune receptor repertoire was used to assess amplification bias, and residual bias was removed computationally. The published analysis was carried out like this. Raw reads were preprocessed to remove errors, and CDR3 was defined by IMGT conventions from the conserved cysteine to phenylalanine. Clonality was calculated as 1 minus Shannon entropy normalized by log2 of the number of productive unique TCRs. CD4 or CD8 identity of scalp clones was inferred by cross-referencing scalp TCRbeta sequences with sorted blood CD4 and CD8 repertoires. TCRdb stores this immuneACCESS table with in-frame sequences only. Part of the clones is absent; in the studies checked, under half of the shortfall reflects unresolved V genes, and no reason is known for the rest. The V and J calls and the clone size are those of that table, but D and trimming were determined from the DNA. This sample is represented by about 210,000 clones; less than 65% of them were singletons. Around 3.9% of the sample belongs to the ten largest clones.

Comments on this clone: The antigen this receptor binds is unknown. Base-call qualities are not available, and no considerably larger clone is one nucleotide away.

The sequences come from CD4+ T cells sorted from blood, collected at week 4, from a patient treated with tofacitinib. This receptor chain uses TRBV2 and TRBJ2-3; TRBD1 might be the D gene, on 6 matching bases. The origin of this receptor is a human donor with alopecia areata. The CDR3 in this case is CASNRQVGDTQYF. The nucleotides read TGTGCCAGCAATCGACAGGTTGGAGATACGCAGTATTTT.